The 5 T cell receptor beta chains below all came from one sample that was sequenced in a study of PD-L1 blockade in urothelial cancer. Sample time point: peripheral blood 6 weeks after treatment start. The repertoire was sequenced with immunoSEQ multiplex PCR; TCRdb's copy has only in-frame clones and lacks some. In the table there are some 120,000 clones, 91% of which are singletons. This specimen consisted of PBMCs, obtained around atezolizumab (anti-PD-L1) treatment. The receptors originated from a man aged 55 to 70 with urothelial cancer.

This chain connects TRBV29-1 to TRBJ1-5; the D is unclear. Per the germline V gene, CDR1 is SQVTM and CDR2 is ANQGSEA. The CDR3 is 13 residues long. V lost 5 bases, J lost 6 bases, and 14 bases lay in between. The CDR3 loop reads CSVLSRVGQPQHF. The CDR3 DNA is TGCAGCGTTCTTAGCCGGGTCGGTCAGCCCCAGCATTTT.

V gene TRBV6-5 combines with J gene TRBJ1-4; no clear D gene. This CDR3 contains 15 residues. The ends were cut back, 6 bases at V and 8 bases at J, with 19 bases in the middle. Germline V gives CDR1 MNHEY, CDR2 SVGAGI. CDR3 amino acids: CASSRGRTGGEKLFF. CDR3 nucleotides: TGTGCCAGCAGCCGAGGACGGACGGGAGGAGAAAAACTGTTTTTT.

The chain couples TRBV7-2 to TRBJ1-6; tentative D call: TRBD1 (5 bases). The germline gives CDR1 SGHTA, CDR2 FQGNSA. Trimming left V 2 bases short and J 5 bases short, with 10 bases between. CDR3 length: 15 residues. The DNA of the CDR3 is TGTGCCAGCAGCTTACTAGGGGCCGATAATTCACCCCTCCACTTT. It encodes CASSLLGADNSPLHF.

The chain has TRBV6-5 and TRBJ1-1; tentative D call: TRBD1 (6 bases). V was trimmed by 6 bases and J by 0 bases, leaving 11 bases between them. In germline, CDR1 is MNHEY, CDR2 SVGAGI. The CDR3 contains 14 residues. The CDR3 DNA reads as TGTGCCAGCAGGTCTGGACAGCTGAACACTGAAGCTTTCTTT. Translated: CASRSGQLNTEAFF.

V is TRBV7-2 and J is TRBJ2-5; 7 nucleotides agree with TRBD1. V lost 1 base to trimming and J lost 7 bases; unmatched junction nucleotides: 21. Germline V gene data show CDR1 as SGHTA and CDR2 as FQGNSA. The CDR3 runs to 19 residues. CDR3 sequence reads: CASSLGGGAPGTSERTQYF. CDR3 nucleotides: TGTGCCAGCAGCTTAGGAGGGGGCGCGCCAGGGACCTCTGAGAGGACCCAGTACTTC. The variable domain in full, with the rest retrieved from reference TRBV7-2 and TRBJ2-5, is GAGVSQSPSNKVTEKGKDVELRCDPISGHTALYWYRQSLGQGLEFLIYFQGNSAPDKSGLPSDRFSAERTGGSVSTLTIQRTQQEDSAVYLCASSLGGGAPGTSERTQYFGPGTRLLVL.